There are many counts of the clone carrying this T cell receptor beta chain. Researchers prepared the TCRbeta library using unique molecular identifiers, the study reports. TCRdb reprocessed the PCR reads via MiXCR and lists one record per CDR3 protein. The sample lists roughly 120,000 distinct CDR3 sequences, 23% occurring once. The entry originates in a study of T-cell reconstitution after alpha-beta-depleted transplantation in children. Between the trimmed V and J ends, which lost 2 bases and 0 bases, there was a span of 14 bases. The CDR3 covers 15 residues. CDR1 and CDR2 from the germline V gene are DFQATT and SNEGSKA (reference sequence).

The specimen was PBMCs, mostly from graft donor cells, collected 180 days after TCRalphabeta/CD19-depleted stem cell transplant. This receptor was taken from a male patient aged 2-15 years who had a stem cell transplant for chronic granulomatous disease, so the T cells may come from the graft donor. The chain is built from TRBV20-1 and TRBJ2-7; D is unclear. The CDR3 loop is CSARRARRNSYEQYF. The CDR3 coding sequence is TGCAGTGCTAGACGAGCACGGCGGAACTCCTACGAGCAGTACTTC.